Listed here is a single TCR beta chain. The data belong to a study of blood T cell repertoires in COVID-19. As for the study in general: Samples came from the United States, Italy and Spain, spanning acute and convalescent COVID-19.

This CDR3 has 15 residues. Trimming took off 4 bases at V and 0 bases at J, with 9 bases between the two ends. The V gene's germline CDR1 is SEHNR and CDR2 FQNEAQ (reference sequence). Methods used by the authors: Nucleated cell counts were estimated from reference gene primer amplification. Measured with immunoSEQ multiplex PCR; TCRdb has only the in-frame clones, and not every one. V and J calls and clone size are those listed in that table; D and trimming were worked out from the DNA. Of over 150,000 clones in the sample, more than 80% were seen once. Everyone who took part was roughly 18 to 89 years old, and they came from about 25 US areas. Allocation to cohorts depended on clinical history reported by the participants.

The sequencing sample was made of PBMCs or T cells enriched from blood (not recorded which). This chain connects TRBV7-9 to TRBJ2-2; D might be TRBD1 (5 bases). This TCR was sampled from a man between 40 and 49 years old who had recovered from COVID-19. CDR3 sequence reads: CASSSDSSNTGELFF. The CDR3 bases are TGTGCCAGCAGCTCCGACAGTTCGAACACCGGGGAGCTGTTTTTT.